This T cell receptor (beta chain) is from a study of blood T cell repertoires in COVID-19. Germline values: CDR1 SGHKS, CDR2 YYEKEE (reference sequence). Trimming took 4 bases from V and 4 from J; bases not matched to a gene: 4. This CDR3 is built from 13 residues. Original handling: Reference gene primer amplification gave nucleated cell count estimates. Assay used: immunoSEQ multiplex PCR; TCRdb lists only in-frame clones, some missing. That table supplies the V and J calls and clone size; D and trimming were determined from the DNA. The sample holds approximately 100,000 clones, about 85% seen once.

The sequencing input was peripheral blood. V usage is TRBV5-5 and J usage is TRBJ1-1, with 7 bases identical to TRBD1. This receptor was taken from a human donor in a cohort sampled during active COVID-19. CDR3 DNA sequence: TGTGCCAGCAGCAATCCAGGGGGCACTGAAGCTTTCTTT. Protein product: CASSNPGGTEAFF.